The 22 T cell receptor beta chains given below trace back to one sample, sequenced in a study of blood T cell repertoires in COVID-19. Libraries were prepared by immunoSEQ multiplex PCR; TCRdb keeps only in-frame clonotypes and omits some of them. The table shows 150,000 to 200,000 clones, with approximately 82% occurring only once. Input material: PBMCs or T cells enriched from blood (not recorded which). Source of these receptors: a man aged 50 to 59 who had recovered from COVID-19.

The chain carries TRBV18 and TRBJ2-1, with 8 bases identical to TRBD2. CDR1 KGHSH and CDR2 LQKENI come from the germline V gene. This CDR3 has 16 residues. J gave up 0 bases and V 4 bases, and 5 bases lay outside the gene matches. The CDR3 DNA is TGTGCCAGCTCACTTTTAGCGGGGAGCTCCTACAATGAGCAGTTCTTC. Encoded protein: CASSLLAGSSYNEQFF.

The chain joins TRBV6-1 to TRBJ2-7, with 10 positions matching TRBD2. The CDR3 contains 15 residues. Germline loops: CDR1 MNHNS, CDR2 SASEGT. V was clipped by 1 base and J by 3 bases; unmatched bases: 3. The CDR3 DNA reads as TGTGCCAGCAGTGAAGTTAGCGGGGGGTACTACGAGCAGTACTTC. Translated, it gives CASSEVSGGYYEQYF.

The J gene is TRBJ2-1, the V gene TRBV6-5; a possible D gene is TRBD1 (6 bases). The CDR3 runs to 15 residues. The V gene's germline CDR1 is MNHEY and CDR2 SVGAGI. The germline V and J ends were trimmed by 6 bases and 4 bases, with 16 bases remaining between them. CDR3 coding DNA: TGTGCCAGCAGCGCGACAGGTTCCCCTTACAATGAGCAGTTCTTC. Protein product: CASSATGSPYNEQFF.

The V call is TRBV3-1 (or the pseudogene TRBV3-2), the J call TRBJ2-1; a weak D match, TRBD1 (5 bases). The V and J ends lost 4 bases and 5 bases respectively, with 9 bases between them. The CDR3 is 13 residues long. From germline, CDR1 is LGHDT and CDR2 YNNKEL (reference sequence). The DNA for the CDR3 is TGTGCCAGCAGCCCGACAGTGAACAATGAGCAGTTCTTC. Translated: CASSPTVNNEQFF.

The CDR3 coding sequence is TGCGCCAGCAGCCCGCAGGGGACAGGGGGAAATTCACCCCTCCACTTT. This gives the protein CASSPQGTGGNSPLHF. The gene calls are TRBV5-1 and TRBJ1-6; TRBD1 matches 11 bases. The germline V gene encodes CDR1 SGHRS and CDR2 YFSETQ. There are 16 residues in the CDR3. V trimming: 4 bases; J trimming: 7 bases; junction bases outside the gene matches: 7. Based on the CDR3 plus reference TRBV5-1 and TRBJ1-6, the full variable domain is KAGVTQTPRYLIKTRGQQVTLSCSPISGHRSVSWYQQTPGQGLQFLFEYFSETQRNKGNFPGRFSGRQFSNSRSEMNVSTLELGDSALYLCASSPQGTGGNSPLHFGNGTRLTVT.

CDR3 DNA sequence: TGTGCCAGCAGGGAGGGACAGGGGGCGGGTGGCTACACCTTC. Its protein product is CASREGQGAGGYTF. This chain joins TRBV2 and TRBJ1-2; 12 nucleotides align to TRBD1. The CDR3 has 14 amino acids. Germline CDR1 and CDR2: SNHLY and FYNNEI. The trim removed 6 bases at V and 7 bases at J, leaving 6 bases unmatched.

The chain joins TRBV5-1 to TRBJ1-4; 10 bases are a match to TRBD1. Germline V lookup: CDR1 SGHRS, CDR2 YFSETQ. The CDR3 is 14 residues long. Losses at the gene ends were 7 bases for V and 3 bases for J; bases not matched to a gene: 3. The CDR3 DNA reads TGCGCCAGCGGGGACAGGGGCTCTAATGAAAAACTGTTTTTT. Its protein product is CASGDRGSNEKLFF.

This sequence joins TRBV4-2 and TRBJ2-3, with 8 bases identical to TRBD2. This CDR3 region has 15 residues. Looked up from germline, CDR1 is LGHNA and CDR2 is YNFKEQ. V lost 3 bases to trimming and J lost 3 bases; unmatched junction nucleotides: 5. CDR3 residues: CASSHGGAGTDTQYF. The CDR3 DNA sequence: TGTGCCAGCAGCCACGGGGGGGCAGGAACAGATACGCAGTATTTT.

The chain combines TRBV5-1 with TRBJ1-6, with 8 bases identical to TRBD1. The J segment lost 9 bases and the V segment lost 3 bases, leaving 5 bases of the junction unmatched. This CDR3 spans 14 amino acids. Germline lookup yields CDR1 SGHRS and CDR2 YFSETQ. CDR3 DNA sequence: TGCGCCAGCAGCTCCGGGACAGGCGGTTCACCCCTCCACTTT. It specifies CASSSGTGGSPLHF.

This sequence joins TRBV7-3 and TRBJ2-3; 9 positions agree with TRBD1. Germline CDR1 SGHTA, CDR2 FQGTGA. The CDR3 totals 18 residues. The V gene end was trimmed by 5 bases and the J gene end by 0 bases; junction bases not matched to a gene: 12. The CDR3 spells CASSTRLPGQGSTDTQYF. CDR3 nucleotide sequence: TGTGCCAGCAGCACGAGGCTTCCGGGACAGGGAAGCACAGATACGCAGTATTTT.

The rearrangement uses TRBV5-6 and TRBJ1-5, with D tentatively TRBD1 (5 bases). Trimming took 4 bases from V and 0 from J, leaving 14 bases between them. Germline V gene lookup returns CDR1 SGHDT and CDR2 YYEEEE. CDR3 length: 16 residues. In DNA, the CDR3 is TGTGCCAGCAGCAGACGGACGGGACTTAGCAATCAGCCCCAGCATTTT. Protein sequence: CASSRRTGLSNQPQHF.

The rearrangement links TRBV7-9 to TRBJ1-1; D is ambiguous. Trimming removed 1 base at V and 0 bases at J, with 12 bases between. CDR1 and CDR2 (germline): SEHNR, FQNEAQ (reference sequence). CDR3 length: 16 residues. The CDR3 loop is CASSLGFGVLNTEAFF. CDR3 DNA sequence: TGTGCCAGCAGCTTAGGGTTCGGTGTTTTGAACACTGAAGCTTTCTTT.

V gene TRBV29-1 combines with J gene TRBJ1-2; a weak D match, TRBD1 (5 bases). Germline-derived CDR1 and CDR2 are SQVTM and ANQGSEA. V lost 7 bases and J 2 bases, leaving 17 bases between the germline ends. The CDR3 loop spans 14 amino acids. This CDR3 reads CSAARGSGNYGYTF. In nucleotides, the CDR3 is TGCAGCGCTGCCCGGGGGTCTGGGAACTATGGCTACACCTTC.

V is TRBV7-6 and J is TRBJ2-5; TRBD1 matches at 9 bases. Germline V lookup: CDR1 SGHVS, CDR2 FNYEAQ. The trim removed 5 bases at V and 1 base at J, leaving 5 bases unmatched. The CDR3 has 15 residues. CDR3 sequence reads: CASSVYRGPQETQYF. CDR3 nucleotides: TGTGCCAGCAGCGTATACAGGGGGCCCCAAGAGACCCAGTACTTC. Combining the CDR3 with reference TRBV7-6 and TRBJ2-5 gives the whole variable domain GAGVSQSPRYKVTKRGQDVALRCDPISGHVSLYWYRQALGQGPEFLTYFNYEAQQDKSGLPNDRFSAERPEGSISTLTIQRTEQRDSAMYRCASSVYRGPQETQYFGPGTRLLVL.

The chain carries TRBV9 and TRBJ2-3; 7 bases match TRBD2. This CDR3 contains 17 residues. Trimming took 3 bases from V and 2 from J; bases not matched to a gene: 12. The germline V gene encodes CDR1 SGDLS and CDR2 YYNGEE. The DNA for the CDR3 is TGTGCCAGCAGCGAGTCCTTACCGACTAGCTACACAGATACGCAGTATTTT. Translated: CASSESLPTSYTDTQYF.

The chain is built from TRBV11-2 and TRBJ1-6; possible D gene TRBD1, 6 bases. The length of the CDR3 is 14 residues. V was pared by 5 bases and J by 13 bases, with 18 bases between. The V gene's germline CDR1 is SGHAT and CDR2 FQNNGV. Written as DNA, the CDR3 is TGTGCCAGCAGCACAACAGGGTTCGGGGCCCCCCTCCACTTT. Translation gives CASSTTGFGAPLHF.

The sample holds a few counts of this clone. The V and J genes are TRBV27 and TRBJ1-2, with D unresolved. V gave up 4 bases and J gave up 1 base, with 13 bases separating them. The germline V gene encodes CDR1 MNHEY and CDR2 SMNVEV (reference sequence). The length of the CDR3 is 15 residues. The CDR3: CASSSFHGDNYGYTF. The CDR3 DNA follows: TGTGCCAGCAGTTCCTTTCACGGAGATAACTATGGCTACACCTTC.

The J gene is TRBJ2-7, the V gene TRBV5-4, with TRBD1 identical over 7 bases. The germline V gene encodes CDR1 SGHNT and CDR2 YYREEE (reference sequence). There are 14 residues in the CDR3. The ends lost 3 bases at V and 3 bases at J; junction bases unmatched: 6. The CDR3 is CASSYRDRNYEQYF. CDR3 DNA: TGTGCCAGCAGCTATAGGGACAGAAACTACGAGCAGTACTTC.

In this sample, this clone turned up many times. The rearrangement links TRBV11-2 to TRBJ1-1; no firm D call. V lost 1 base and J lost 2, with 17 bases in between. The CDR3 has 17 residues. Germline-derived CDR1 and CDR2 are SGHAT and FQNNGV. CDR3 DNA: TGTGCCAGCAGCTTAGCGAGGGAGAGTGGGATAAACACTGAAGCTTTCTTT. Its protein is CASSLARESGINTEAFF.

This clone has a single count. V and J are TRBV6-1 and TRBJ2-2; 10 nucleotides align to TRBD1. This CDR3 region has 18 residues. The V and J ends lost 0 bases and 0 bases, in that order; junction bases with no gene match: 4. From germline, CDR1 is MNHNS and CDR2 SASEGT. The CDR3 coding sequence is TGTGCCAGCAGTGAAGCACGGACAGGGGGGCCGAACACCGGGGAGCTGTTTTTT. Amino acid sequence: CASSEARTGGPNTGELFF.

V usage is TRBV28 and J usage is TRBJ1-1; 7 bases fit TRBD1. With 1 base clipped from V and 1 base from J, the junction kept 6 bases outside the gene matches. The CDR3 consists of 16 residues. Looked up from germline, CDR1 is MDHEN and CDR2 is SYDVKM. CDR3: CASSLYRGLGNTEAFF. The CDR3, as DNA: TGTGCCAGCAGTTTATATAGGGGGCTGGGGAACACTGAAGCTTTCTTT.

V is TRBV7-3 and J is TRBJ2-5; D call uncertain. With 2 bases removed from V and 9 bases from J, the gap between germline ends came to 13 bases. The CDR3 sequence is 13 residues long. Germline-derived CDR1 and CDR2 are SGHTA and FQGTGA. The chain's CDR3 is CASSLGPTRAQYF. The DNA of the CDR3 is TGTGCCAGCAGCTTAGGGCCCACAAGAGCCCAGTACTTC.